Presented here are 29 T cell receptor beta chains from one specimen sequenced in a study of Ad26.COV2.S vaccination and SARS-CoV-2 variants. Data came from immunoSEQ multiplex PCR; TCRdb stores just in-frame clones and leaves some out. The sample records around 300,000 clones, approximately 87% being singletons. Treatment reported: around 19 received Ad26.COV2.S at low or high dose, single or two shots; about 5 received placebo; per-sample allocation not given. At day 63 after the first vaccine or placebo injection, samples were drawn. The sequenced sample was peripheral blood, obtained in a trial of Ad26.COV2.S vaccine versus placebo. The source is a person aged 18-60 years who received the Ad26.COV2.S COVID-19 vaccine or a placebo.

This chain joins TRBV10-3 and TRBJ1-1; 7 bases map to TRBD1. V shed 5 bases, J shed 2 bases, and the junction held 5 bases outside the gene matches. The germline V gene encodes CDR1 ENHRY and CDR2 SYGVKD. The length of the CDR3 is 14 residues. The CDR3 sequence is CAISRQGVNTEAFF. DNA for the CDR3: TGTGCCATCAGTAGACAGGGTGTAAACACTGAAGCTTTCTTT.

This chain links TRBV6-1 with TRBJ1-5; 7 bases are shared with TRBD1. Trimming removed 2 bases from V and 11 bases from J; junction bases left unmatched: 6. Germline CDR1 MNHNS, CDR2 SASEGT. This CDR3 is 13 amino acids long. Here the CDR3 reads CASSERDSLTQHF. The CDR3 DNA is TGTGCCAGCAGTGAACGGGACAGCCTCACCCAGCATTTT.

V gene TRBV7-9 combines with J gene TRBJ1-1; perhaps TRBD1 as D (5 bases). In germline, CDR1 is SEHNR, CDR2 FQNEAQ (reference sequence). V was shortened by 2 bases and J by 0 bases, with 16 bases between the two germline ends. The CDR3 has 17 residues. The CDR3 loop is CASSLSGTLIMNTEAFF. The CDR3 bases are TGTGCCAGCAGCTTATCCGGGACGTTAATCATGAACACTGAAGCTTTCTTT. Full variable domain (remainder filled in from reference TRBV7-9 and TRBJ1-1): DTGVSQNPRHKITKRGQNVTFRCDPISEHNRLYWYRQTLGQGPEFLTYFQNEAQLEKSRLLSDRFSAERPKGSFSTLEIQRTEQGDSAMYLCASSLSGTLIMNTEAFFGQGTRLTVV.

This clone was seen only a few times. The chain is built from TRBV28 and TRBJ1-2, with D maybe TRBD1 (6 bases). This CDR3 has 15 amino acids. Germline CDR1 reads MDHEN; CDR2 reads SYDVKM. Trimming pared 4 bases from V and 7 bases from J, leaving 19 bases between. CDR3 amino acids: CASSSLRGAGTGYTF. CDR3 DNA: TGTGCCAGCAGTTCCCTGCGGGGGGCAGGCACTGGCTACACCTTC.

The gene calls are TRBV19 and TRBJ2-2; the match to TRBD2 covers 7 bases. Germline V gives CDR1 LNHDA, CDR2 SQIVND (reference sequence). The CDR3 contains 17 residues. Trimming removed 0 bases from V and 1 base from J; junction bases left unmatched: 5. DNA for the CDR3: TGTGCCAGTAGTATAGATCTCGGCGGGGGGAACACCGGGGAGCTGTTTTTT. It encodes CASSIDLGGGNTGELFF.

This clone has a single count. J is TRBJ2-2 and V is TRBV7-6; 11 positions agree with TRBD1. Germline V gene lookup returns CDR1 SGHVS and CDR2 FNYEAQ. This CDR3 contains 16 residues. Germline trimming cut 5 bases from V and 2 bases from J; bases unmatched to any gene: 4. The CDR3: CASSKRTGGNTGELFF. CDR3 DNA: TGTGCCAGCAGCAAAAGGACAGGGGGCAACACCGGGGAGCTGTTTTTT.

The chain joins TRBV5-1 to TRBJ1-1; D might be TRBD1 (6 bases). Germline V gives CDR1 SGHRS, CDR2 YFSETQ. The CDR3 has 13 amino acids. V gave up 2 bases and J gave up 3 bases, with 8 bases separating them. The CDR3 spells CASSFWTDTEAFF. CDR3 DNA sequence: TGCGCCAGCAGCTTTTGGACAGACACTGAAGCTTTCTTT.

The chain combines TRBV28 with TRBJ2-7; TRBD1 is a possible D gene (5 bases). Trimming removed 5 bases at V and 4 bases at J, with 15 bases between. This CDR3 has 14 amino acids. From germline, CDR1 is MDHEN and CDR2 SYDVKM. Written as DNA, the CDR3 is TGTGCCAGCAGTCCGGCGGACAAATCATACGAGCAGTACGTC. This codes for CASSPADKSYEQYV.

CDR3 in amino acids: CASSPTKGAAETQYF. The CDR3 DNA follows: TGCGCCAGCAGCCCTACCAAGGGGGCGGCGGAGACCCAGTACTTC. This chain connects TRBV4-3 to TRBJ2-5, with 7 bases identical to TRBD1. The CDR3 is 15 amino acids. Looked up from germline, CDR1 is LGHNA and CDR2 is YSLEER. Trimming at V came to 4 bases and at J to 5 bases, leaving 10 bases not matched to a gene.

This chain connects TRBV2 to TRBJ2-1; 8 nucleotides agree with TRBD2. This CDR3 contains 16 residues. Germline V CDR1 and CDR2: SNHLY, FYNNEI. The V gene end was trimmed by 3 bases and the J gene end by 0 bases; junction bases not matched to a gene: 4. CDR3 sequence: CASSDWLAGSYNEQFF. The CDR3 DNA sequence: TGTGCCAGCAGTGATTGGCTAGCGGGCTCCTACAATGAGCAGTTCTTC.

The rearrangement links TRBV9 to TRBJ1-2; D gene ambiguous. The V gene lost 6 bases and the J gene lost 0 bases, with 9 bases spanning the gap. The length of the CDR3 is 13 residues. Germline V gives CDR1 SGDLS, CDR2 YYNGEE. CDR3 in amino acids: CASTPRTNYGYTF. The CDR3 nucleotides are TGTGCCAGCACCCCTAGAACTAACTATGGCTACACCTTC. Full variable domain (remainder filled in from reference TRBV9 and TRBJ1-2): DSGVTQTPKHLITATGQRVTLRCSPRSGDLSVYWYQQSLDQGLQFLIQYYNGEERAKGNILERFSAQQFPDLHSELNLSSLELGDSALYFCASTPRTNYGYTFGSGTRLTVV.

The chain couples TRBV5-1 to TRBJ1-1; D gene unclear. V was cut by 0 bases and J by 2 bases, with 5 bases left in between. The CDR3 runs to 13 residues. The germline CDR1 and CDR2 sequences are SGHRS and YFSETQ. DNA of the CDR3: TGCGCCAGCAGCTTGGTAGCAAACACTGAAGCTTTCTTT. Translated, it gives CASSLVANTEAFF.

This clone was counted between two and nine times. This specimen includes other DNA sequences encoding the same CDR3. This chain uses TRBV19 with TRBJ2-3; TRBD2 matches 8 bases. Germline assignment: CDR1 LNHDA and CDR2 SQIVND (reference sequence). V trimming: 1 base; J trimming: 2 bases; junction bases outside the gene matches: 2. The CDR3 has 15 residues. For the CDR3, the DNA is TGTGCCAGTAGTATAGCGGGAGGGCCCACAGATACGCAGTATTTT. Its translation: CASSIAGGPTDTQYF.

This chain uses TRBV6-2 or TRBV6-3 with TRBJ2-1; D gene ambiguous. Trimming stripped 0 bases from V and 0 bases from J, with 9 bases between. Germline-derived CDR1 and CDR2 are MNHEY and SVGEGT. The CDR3 extends over 16 amino acids. In nucleotides, the CDR3 is TGTGCCAGCAGTTACTCTACGACCAGCTCCTACAATGAGCAGTTCTTC. The encoded protein is CASSYSTTSSYNEQFF.

This sequence joins TRBV5-1 and TRBJ2-1, with a weak D call TRBD2 (6 bases). The CDR3 totals 14 residues. Germline CDR1 SGHRS, CDR2 YFSETQ. V was shortened by 1 base and J by 8 bases, with 13 bases between the two germline ends. CDR3 amino acids: CASSLISGGDEQFF. The CDR3, as DNA: TGCGCCAGCAGCTTGATATCCGGGGGAGATGAGCAGTTCTTC.

The chain links TRBV19 to TRBJ2-1, with D perhaps matching TRBD2 (7 bases). Trimming removed 1 base at V and 3 bases at J, with 13 bases between. Germline loops: CDR1 LNHDA, CDR2 SQIVND (reference sequence). The CDR3 extends over 16 amino acids. For the CDR3, the DNA is TGTGCCAGTAGTATAGTAGGCGGGGGCCTCTACAATGAGCAGTTCTTC. As protein: CASSIVGGGLYNEQFF.

The chain is built from TRBV7-9 and TRBJ1-6, with 9 bases fitting TRBD1. The V segment lost 5 bases and the J segment 10 bases; nucleotides outside the gene matches: 6. This CDR3 contains 14 residues. Per the germline V gene, CDR1 is SEHNR and CDR2 is FQNEAQ (reference sequence). CDR3: CASSRDRERSPLHF. DNA for the CDR3: TGTGCCAGCAGCCGGGACAGGGAGAGGTCACCCCTCCACTTT.

The chain couples TRBV19 to TRBJ2-3, with 8 bases matching TRBD1. The V and J ends lost 4 bases and 3 bases, in that order; junction bases with no gene match: 9. The CDR3 runs to 16 residues. Germline V gene lookup returns CDR1 LNHDA and CDR2 SQIVND (reference sequence). The CDR3 loop is CASSSRTGILTDTQYF. CDR3 coding DNA: TGTGCCAGTAGTAGTCGGACAGGGATTTTAACAGATACGCAGTATTTT.

This rearrangement joins TRBV6-6 to TRBJ1-2; unclear D gene. Germline CDR1 reads MNHNY; CDR2 reads SVGAGI (reference sequence). Trimming took 2 bases from V and 4 from J, leaving 11 bases between them. This CDR3 spans 14 amino acids. CDR3 nucleotide sequence: TGTGCCAGCAGTTACCCTCCGGTCAGCTATGGCTACACCTTC. Amino acids: CASSYPPVSYGYTF.

The genes are TRBV18 and TRBJ2-2, with TRBD1 as a possible D gene (6 bases). Trimming removed 6 bases from V and 3 bases from J, with 14 bases in between. The CDR3 sequence is 15 residues long. Per germline, CDR1 KGHSH and CDR2 LQKENI. Here the CDR3 reads CASSPWKGDTGELFF. DNA of the CDR3: TGTGCCAGCTCCCCTTGGAAGGGGGACACCGGGGAGCTGTTTTTT. Full variable domain (rest looked up from reference TRBV18 and TRBJ2-2): NAGVMQNPRHLVRRRGQEARLRCSPMKGHSHVYWYRQLPEEGLKFMVYLQKENIIDESGMPKERFSAEFPKEGPSILRIQQVVRGDSAAYFCASSPWKGDTGELFFGEGSRLTVL.

This chain uses TRBV6-2 or TRBV6-3 with TRBJ1-1, with D possibly TRBD1 on 5 matching bases. CDR3 length equals 12 residues. V dropped 5 bases and J dropped 11 bases, with 15 bases sitting between them. Germline V CDR1 and CDR2: MNHEY, SVGEGT. This chain's CDR3 is CASSKTQGDAFF. The CDR3 DNA is TGTGCCAGCAGTAAGACTCAGGGAGACGCTTTCTTT.

The chain is built from TRBV7-9 and TRBJ2-2, with D perhaps TRBD2 (6 bases). V lost 7 bases, J lost 9 bases, and 24 bases lay in between. Germline assignment: CDR1 SEHNR and CDR2 FQNEAQ (reference sequence). The CDR3 is 16 amino acids. The CDR3: CASILLRSGGIRELFF. CDR3 in DNA: TGTGCCAGCATCCTCCTTAGGAGTGGGGGGATCAGGGAGCTGTTTTTT.

The V and J genes are TRBV19 and TRBJ1-2, with D unclear. Germline V gives CDR1 LNHDA, CDR2 SQIVND (reference sequence). Trimming cost V 1 base and J 7 bases, with 13 bases left between them. This CDR3 spans 14 amino acids. Here the CDR3 DNA reads TGTGCCAGTAGTATAGGAGGGCCGGTACGTGGCTACACCTTC. Protein product: CASSIGGPVRGYTF.

This clone was seen once. The genes are TRBV7-2 and TRBJ1-1; 10 bases are a match to TRBD1. The V gene's germline CDR1 is SGHTA and CDR2 FQGNSA. V gave up 4 bases and J gave up 0 bases; unmatched junction bases: 5. This CDR3 comprises 16 residues. For the CDR3, the DNA is TGTGCCAGCAGCTCCTGGACAGGGGGTATGAACACTGAAGCTTTCTTT. Translation gives CASSSWTGGMNTEAFF.

This clone was found once. The rearrangement uses TRBV7-2 and TRBJ2-5; either TRBD1 or TRBD2 may fit D (6 bases each). The CDR3 consists of 14 residues. Germline-derived CDR1 and CDR2 are SGHTA and FQGNSA. Trimming stripped 4 bases from V and 5 bases from J, with 14 bases between. As DNA, the CDR3 is TGTGCCAGCAGCTCGGCCGGAGGGGGGGAGACCCAGTACTTC. Translation gives CASSSAGGGETQYF.

The chain employs TRBV4-3 and TRBJ1-2; no firm D call. The V gene lost 0 bases and the J gene lost 2 bases, with 10 bases spanning the gap. Germline loops: CDR1 LGHNA, CDR2 YSLEER. The CDR3 consists of 15 residues. This CDR3 is CASSQDMERNYGYTF. The CDR3 DNA sequence: TGCGCCAGCAGCCAAGATATGGAGAGGAACTATGGCTACACCTTC.

The V gene is TRBV12-5, the J gene TRBJ2-2, with D perhaps matching TRBD1 (5 bases). The CDR3 length is 17 residues. The V end lost 0 bases, the J end lost 6 bases, and 17 bases lay between the germline ends. Germline-derived CDR1 and CDR2 are LGHNT and FRNRAP. The CDR3 bases are TGTGCTAGTGGTTTGGTAAGGGGTCTGATCGTCCCCGGGGAGCTGTTTTTT. Amino acid sequence: CASGLVRGLIVPGELFF.

The V call is TRBV21-1, the J call TRBJ2-5. TRBV21-1 constitutes a pseudogene. This CDR3 spans 13 amino acids. CDR3 coding DNA: TGTGCCAGCAGCCAAGATTGTGGGGAGACCCAGTACTTC. It is translated as CASSQDCGETQYF.

This sequence joins TRBV27 and TRBJ1-6; 7 bases fit TRBD1. The CDR3 consists of 16 residues. Looked up from germline, CDR1 is MNHEY and CDR2 is SMNVEV (reference sequence). The junction had 8 bases not matched to a gene; V was cut back by 3 bases and J by 6 bases. The CDR3 here is CASSFKFGTANSPLHF. The DNA for the CDR3 is TGTGCCAGCAGTTTTAAATTCGGGACAGCTAATTCACCCCTCCACTTT.